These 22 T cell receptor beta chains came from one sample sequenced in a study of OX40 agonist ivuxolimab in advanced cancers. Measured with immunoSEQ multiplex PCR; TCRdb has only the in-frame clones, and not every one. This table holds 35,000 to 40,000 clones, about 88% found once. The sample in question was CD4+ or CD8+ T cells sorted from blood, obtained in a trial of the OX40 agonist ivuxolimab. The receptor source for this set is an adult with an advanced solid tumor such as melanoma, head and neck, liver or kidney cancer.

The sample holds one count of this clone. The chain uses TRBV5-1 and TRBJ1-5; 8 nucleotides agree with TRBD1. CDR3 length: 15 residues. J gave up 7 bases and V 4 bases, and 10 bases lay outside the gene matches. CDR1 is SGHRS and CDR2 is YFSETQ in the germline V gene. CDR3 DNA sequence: TGCGCCAGCAGCGCACAGGGGGATCCGCAACAGCCCCAGCATTTT. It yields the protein CASSAQGDPQQPQHF.

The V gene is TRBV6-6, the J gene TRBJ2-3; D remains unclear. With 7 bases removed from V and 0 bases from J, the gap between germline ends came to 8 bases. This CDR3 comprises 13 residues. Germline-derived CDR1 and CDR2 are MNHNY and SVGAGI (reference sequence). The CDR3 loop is CASTIYSTDTQYF. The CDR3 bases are TGTGCCAGCACCATATACAGCACAGATACGCAGTATTTT.

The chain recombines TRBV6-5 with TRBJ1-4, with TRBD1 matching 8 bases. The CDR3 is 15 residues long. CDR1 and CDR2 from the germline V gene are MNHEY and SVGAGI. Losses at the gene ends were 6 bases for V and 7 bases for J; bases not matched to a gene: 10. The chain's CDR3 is CASSNNDRGSEKLFF. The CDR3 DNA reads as TGTGCCAGCAGCAATAACGACAGGGGTAGTGAAAAACTGTTTTTT.

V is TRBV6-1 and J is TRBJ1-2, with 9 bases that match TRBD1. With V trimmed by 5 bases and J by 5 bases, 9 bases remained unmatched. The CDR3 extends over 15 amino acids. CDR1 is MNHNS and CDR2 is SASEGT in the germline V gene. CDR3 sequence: CASSTGQGGGYGYTF. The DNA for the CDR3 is TGTGCCAGCAGTACGGGACAGGGAGGGGGTTATGGCTACACCTTC.

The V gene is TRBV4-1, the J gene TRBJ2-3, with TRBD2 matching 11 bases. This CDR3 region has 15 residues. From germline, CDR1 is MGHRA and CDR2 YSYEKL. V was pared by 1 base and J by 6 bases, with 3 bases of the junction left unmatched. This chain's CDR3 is CASSQASGGLDTQYF. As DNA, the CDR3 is TGCGCCAGCAGCCAAGCTAGCGGGGGGCTCGATACGCAGTATTTT.

CDR3 DNA: TGCGCCAGCAGCTTTGACAGGGTTGGTGAAAAACTGTTTTTT. Translation gives CASSFDRVGEKLFF. The gene calls are TRBV5-1 and TRBJ1-4; 7 nucleotides agree with TRBD1. The V segment lost 2 bases and the J segment 7 bases; nucleotides outside the gene matches: 5. The V gene's germline CDR1 is SGHRS and CDR2 YFSETQ. The CDR3 runs 14 residues. Looking up the rest from reference TRBV5-1 and TRBJ1-4 gives the full variable domain: KAGVTQTPRYLIKTRGQQVTLSCSPISGHRSVSWYQQTPGQGLQFLFEYFSETQRNKGNFPGRFSGRQFSNSRSEMNVSTLELGDSALYLCASSFDRVGEKLFFGSGTQLSVL.

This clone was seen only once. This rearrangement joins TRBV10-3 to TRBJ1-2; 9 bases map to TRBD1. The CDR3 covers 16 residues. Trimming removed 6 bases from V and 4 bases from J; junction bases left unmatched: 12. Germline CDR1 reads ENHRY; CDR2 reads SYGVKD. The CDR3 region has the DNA TGTGCCATCAGAGGTTCCGGGACAGGGTTAGGCTATGGCTACACCTTC. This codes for CAIRGSGTGLGYGYTF.

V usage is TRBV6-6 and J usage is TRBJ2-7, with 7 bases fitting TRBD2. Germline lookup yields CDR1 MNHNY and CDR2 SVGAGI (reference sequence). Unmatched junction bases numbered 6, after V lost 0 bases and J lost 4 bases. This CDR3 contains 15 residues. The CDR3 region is CASSYSWGEGYEQYF. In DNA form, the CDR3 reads TGTGCCAGCAGTTACTCGTGGGGGGAGGGGTACGAGCAGTACTTC.

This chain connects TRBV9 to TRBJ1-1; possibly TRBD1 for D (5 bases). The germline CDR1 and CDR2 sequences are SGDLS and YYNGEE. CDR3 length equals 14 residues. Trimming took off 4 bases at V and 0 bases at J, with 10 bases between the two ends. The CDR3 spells CASSPRDLNTEAFF. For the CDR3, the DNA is TGTGCCAGCAGCCCTCGGGACTTGAACACTGAAGCTTTCTTT.

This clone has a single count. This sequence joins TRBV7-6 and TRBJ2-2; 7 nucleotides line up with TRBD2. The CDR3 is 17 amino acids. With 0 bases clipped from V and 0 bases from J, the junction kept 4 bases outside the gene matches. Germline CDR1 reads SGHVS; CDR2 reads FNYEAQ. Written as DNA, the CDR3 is TGTGCCAGCAGCTTAGCCCTGGCGGGGGCGAACACCGGGGAGCTGTTTTTT. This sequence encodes CASSLALAGANTGELFF.

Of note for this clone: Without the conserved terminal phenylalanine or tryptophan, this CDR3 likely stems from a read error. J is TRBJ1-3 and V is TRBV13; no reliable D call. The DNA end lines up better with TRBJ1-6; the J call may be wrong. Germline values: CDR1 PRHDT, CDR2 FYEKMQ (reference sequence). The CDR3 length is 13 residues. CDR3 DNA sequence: TGTGCCAGCAGCCAGGCCTCGAGCGGCGGGCTCCACCTT. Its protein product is CASSQASSGGLHL.

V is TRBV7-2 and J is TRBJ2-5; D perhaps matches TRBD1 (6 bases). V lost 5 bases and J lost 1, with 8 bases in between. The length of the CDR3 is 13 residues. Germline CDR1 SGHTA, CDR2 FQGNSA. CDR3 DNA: TGTGCCAGCAGCCTACAGGGCCAAGAGACCCAGTACTTC. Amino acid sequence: CASSLQGQETQYF.

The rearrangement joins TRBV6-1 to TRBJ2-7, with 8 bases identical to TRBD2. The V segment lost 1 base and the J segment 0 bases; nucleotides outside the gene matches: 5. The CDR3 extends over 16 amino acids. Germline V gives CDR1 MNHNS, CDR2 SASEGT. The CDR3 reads CASSEELAGGSYEQYF. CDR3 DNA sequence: TGTGCCAGCAGTGAAGAGTTGGCGGGGGGCTCCTACGAGCAGTACTTC.

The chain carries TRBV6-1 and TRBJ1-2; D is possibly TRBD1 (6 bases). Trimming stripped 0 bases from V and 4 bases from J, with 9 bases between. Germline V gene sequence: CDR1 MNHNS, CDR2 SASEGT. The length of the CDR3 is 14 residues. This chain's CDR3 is CASSEAGGAYGYTF. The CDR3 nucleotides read TGTGCCAGCAGTGAAGCTGGGGGGGCCTATGGCTACACCTTC.

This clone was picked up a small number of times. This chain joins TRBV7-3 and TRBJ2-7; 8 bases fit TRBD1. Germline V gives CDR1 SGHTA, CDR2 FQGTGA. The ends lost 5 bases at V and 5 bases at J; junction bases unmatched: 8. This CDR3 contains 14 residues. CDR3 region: CASSPGQGFDEQYF. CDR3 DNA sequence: TGTGCCAGCAGCCCCGGACAGGGATTCGACGAGCAGTACTTC.

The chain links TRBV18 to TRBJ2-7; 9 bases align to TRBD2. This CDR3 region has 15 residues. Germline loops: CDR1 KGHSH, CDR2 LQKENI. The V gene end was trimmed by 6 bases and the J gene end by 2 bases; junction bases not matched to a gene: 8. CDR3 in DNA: TGTGCCAGCTCCGCAGCGGGGGGTCTAACCTACGAGCAGTACTTC. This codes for CASSAAGGLTYEQYF.

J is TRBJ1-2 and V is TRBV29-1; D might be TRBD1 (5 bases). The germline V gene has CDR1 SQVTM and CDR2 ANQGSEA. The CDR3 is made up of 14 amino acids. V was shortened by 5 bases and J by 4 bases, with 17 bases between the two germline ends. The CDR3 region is CSVPLGGVAYGYTF. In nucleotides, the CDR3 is TGCAGCGTTCCCCTAGGAGGGGTCGCCTATGGCTACACCTTC.

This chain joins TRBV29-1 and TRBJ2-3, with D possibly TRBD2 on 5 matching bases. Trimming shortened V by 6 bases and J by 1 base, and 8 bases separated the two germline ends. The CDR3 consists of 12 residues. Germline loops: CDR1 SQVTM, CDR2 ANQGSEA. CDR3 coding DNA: TGCAGCGTCCGGCGGGGCACAGATACGCAGTATTTT. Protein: CSVRRGTDTQYF.

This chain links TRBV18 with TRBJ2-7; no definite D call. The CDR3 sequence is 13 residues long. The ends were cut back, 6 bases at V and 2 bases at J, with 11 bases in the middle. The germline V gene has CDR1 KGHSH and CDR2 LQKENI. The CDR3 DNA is TGTGCCAGCTCTTTGACTGCAACCTACGAGCAGTACTTC. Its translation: CASSLTATYEQYF.

The CDR3 DNA follows: TGTGCCAGCAGTGAAGCGCTTCGGGACAGTATCTATGGCTACACCTTC. The encoded protein is CASSEALRDSIYGYTF. The chain couples TRBV2 to TRBJ1-2, with 7 bases matching TRBD1. V lost 0 bases and J lost 4; bases outside the gene matches: 8. The CDR3 has 16 residues. Germline CDR1 and CDR2: SNHLY and FYNNEI.

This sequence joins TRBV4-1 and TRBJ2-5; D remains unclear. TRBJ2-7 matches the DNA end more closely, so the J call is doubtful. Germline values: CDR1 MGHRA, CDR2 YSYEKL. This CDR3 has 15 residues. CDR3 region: CASSQEEMLTYEQYF. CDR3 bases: TGCGCCAGCAGCCAAGAGGAAATGCTAACCTACGAGCAGTACTTC.

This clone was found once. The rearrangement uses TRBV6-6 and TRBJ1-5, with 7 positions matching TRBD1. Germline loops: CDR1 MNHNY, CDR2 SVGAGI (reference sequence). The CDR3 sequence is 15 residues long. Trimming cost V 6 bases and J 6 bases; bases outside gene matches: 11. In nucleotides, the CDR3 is TGTGCCAGCAGACCTCACACAGGGGTGGGTCAGCCCCAGCATTTT. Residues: CASRPHTGVGQPQHF.